This T cell receptor beta chain came from a study of T cells in women clearing cervical HPV infection. Study overall: Blood came at first lesion visit for cases, post-clearance for controls. Study conclusions and caveats: TRBV6-7 relative abundance averaged roughly 0.1% in cases and more than 0.15% in controls. CIN3+ cases had significantly higher TCR richness than controls; evenness did not differ.

Assay used: immunoSEQ multiplex PCR; TCRdb lists only in-frame clones, some missing. The sample's table shows around 30,000 clones. The V gene lost 3 bases and the J gene lost 0 bases, with 15 bases spanning the gap. Looked up from germline, CDR1 is DFQATT and CDR2 is SNEGSKA (reference sequence). The CDR3 has 16 residues. Comment on this clone: The target antigen is unknown. The read halts 3 residues ahead of the CDR3 end, with the missing end drawn from the germline J gene.

Dot-blot hybridization genotyped cervical HPV amplified with MY09/MY11 PCR. Sequencing input: blood buffy coat. V is TRBV20-1 and J is TRBJ1-3; D remains unclear. This sequence was found in a woman between 18 and 70 years old with a cervical HPV16 infection that either progressed to CIN3+ or cleared (not recorded which). The sequenced part of the CDR3 DNA is TGCAGTGCTAGGAAGGGCGCACCGGCCTCTGGAAACACC. This gives the protein CSARKGAPASGNT. The whole CDR3 is CSARKGAPASGNTIYF.